Listed here is a single T cell receptor (beta chain). Trimming shortened V by 4 bases and J by 4 bases, and 10 bases separated the two germline ends. The CDR3 contains 13 residues. From germline, CDR1 is LNHDA and CDR2 SQIVND (reference sequence). The sample is drawn from a study of blood T cell repertoires in COVID-19. The repertoire was sequenced with immunoSEQ multiplex PCR; TCRdb's copy has only in-frame clones and lacks some. The top ten hold 6% to 6.5% of the sample, which has tens of thousands of clones, more than 75% seen once. The chain joins TRBV19 to TRBJ2-5; D is perhaps TRBD2 (7 bases). The receptor comes from a woman in her sixties or seventies with COVID-19, enrolled during active disease. Sequenced material: peripheral blood. The CDR3 loop is CASSNGGPETQYF. The CDR3 DNA follows: TGTGCCAGTAGTAACGGGGGGCCAGAGACCCAGTACTTC.